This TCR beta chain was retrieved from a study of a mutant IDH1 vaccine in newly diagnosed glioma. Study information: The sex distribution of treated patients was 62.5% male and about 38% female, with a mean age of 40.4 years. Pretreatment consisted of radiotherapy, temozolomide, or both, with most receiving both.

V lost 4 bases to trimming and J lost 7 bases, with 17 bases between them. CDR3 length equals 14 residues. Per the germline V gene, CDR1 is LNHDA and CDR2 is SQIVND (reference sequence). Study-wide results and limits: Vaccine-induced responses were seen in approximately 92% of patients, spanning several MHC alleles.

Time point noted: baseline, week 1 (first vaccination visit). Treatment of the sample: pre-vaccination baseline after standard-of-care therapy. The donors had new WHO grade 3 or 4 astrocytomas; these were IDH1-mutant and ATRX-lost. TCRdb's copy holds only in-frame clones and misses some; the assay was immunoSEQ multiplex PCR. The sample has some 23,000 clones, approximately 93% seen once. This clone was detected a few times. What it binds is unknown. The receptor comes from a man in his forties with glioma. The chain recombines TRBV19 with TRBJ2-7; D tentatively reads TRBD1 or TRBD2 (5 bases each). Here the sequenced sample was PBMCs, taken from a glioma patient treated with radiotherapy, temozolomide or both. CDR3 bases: TGTGCCAGTAGTAGACAGTTCGGGTCGGGAGAGCAGTACTTC. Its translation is CASSRQFGSGEQYF.